The TCR beta chain under discussion was sequenced for a study of blood T cell repertoires in COVID-19. Clones were sequenced by immunoSEQ multiplex PCR, and TCRdb holds only the in-frame ones, with some missing. The sample carries more than 300,000 clones, around 91% recorded once. CDR3 size: 16 residues. Trimming shortened V by 0 bases and J by 5 bases, and 16 bases separated the two germline ends. Looked up from germline, CDR1 is MNHEY and CDR2 is SVGEGT. This rearrangement joins TRBV6-2 or TRBV6-3 to TRBJ1-1; TRBD1 is a possible D gene (6 bases). Sample: peripheral blood. This sequence was found in a middle-aged woman with COVID-19, enrolled during active disease. This CDR3 is CASSYSPQTGSTEAFF. The DNA of the CDR3 is TGTGCCAGCAGTTACTCGCCCCAAACAGGGAGTACTGAAGCTTTCTTT.